Detailed here is one T cell receptor beta chain. The data derive from a study of blood T cell repertoires in COVID-19. Study context: Samples of COVID-19 (acute and convalescent) were obtained from the United States, Italy and Spain. The cDNA or gDNA used as material had been derived from T cells, B-cell-depleted T cells, or PBMCs.

The CDR3 sequence is 12 residues long. The germline CDR1 and CDR2 sequences are KGHSH and LQKENI. Trimming removed 1 base at V and 5 bases at J, with 5 bases between. Authors' analysis steps: Nucleated cell counts were estimated from reference gene primer amplification. Using immunoSEQ multiplex PCR, the repertoire was profiled, and TCRdb retains in-frame clones only, with some absent. From that table come the V and J calls and clone size; the DNA was used to work out D and trimming. The table has 90,000 to 150,000 clones, roughly 87% seen once; the top ten hold approximately 10%. Source material: peripheral blood. The chain uses TRBV18 and TRBJ2-5; the D is unclear. The sequence derives from a man older than 75 with acute or convalescent COVID-19. The CDR3 here is CASSPRRETQYF. Here the CDR3 DNA reads TGTGCCAGCTCACCACGGCGGGAGACCCAGTACTTC.